One TCR beta chain is described in this entry. This specimen belongs to a study of blood T cell repertoires in COVID-19. Study as a whole: Samples came from the United States, Italy and Spain, spanning acute and convalescent COVID-19. PBMCs, B-cell-depleted T cells, or T cells were the source of the cDNA or gDNA that made up the material.

In the authors' workflow: Reference gene primer amplification gave nucleated cell count estimates. The protocol was immunoSEQ multiplex PCR, while the TCRdb copy is restricted to in-frame clones and leaves out a portion. V and J calls and clone size are copied from that table; D and trimming were computed from the DNA. The sample has about 220,000 clones; around 84% are singletons. V shed 4 bases and J 7 bases; nucleotides not matched to a gene: 7. The CDR3 sequence is 12 residues long. In germline, CDR1 is SQVTM, CDR2 ANQGSEA. This TCR derives from a man aged 30-40 years with active or convalescent COVID-19. Sequencing used peripheral blood. The chain uses TRBV29-1 and TRBJ2-7; 7 bases align to TRBD1. The CDR3 DNA reads TGCAGCGTTGCACAGGGGTTTGGGGAGCAGTACTTC. Residues: CSVAQGFGEQYF.